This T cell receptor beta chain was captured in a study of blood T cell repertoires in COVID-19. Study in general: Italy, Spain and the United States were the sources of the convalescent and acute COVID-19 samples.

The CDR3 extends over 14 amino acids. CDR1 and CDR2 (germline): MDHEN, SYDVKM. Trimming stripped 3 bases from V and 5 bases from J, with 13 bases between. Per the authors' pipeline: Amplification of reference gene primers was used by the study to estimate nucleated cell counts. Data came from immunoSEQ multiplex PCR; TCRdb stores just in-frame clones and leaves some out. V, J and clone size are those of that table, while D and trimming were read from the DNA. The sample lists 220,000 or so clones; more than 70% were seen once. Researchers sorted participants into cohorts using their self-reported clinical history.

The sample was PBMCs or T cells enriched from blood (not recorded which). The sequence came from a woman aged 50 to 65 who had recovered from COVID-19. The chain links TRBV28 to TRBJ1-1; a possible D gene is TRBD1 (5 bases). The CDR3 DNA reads TGTGCCAGCAGTTTTGTGAGGGGAGGTACTGAAGCTTTCTTT. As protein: CASSFVRGGTEAFF.